The rows below give T cell receptor beta chains drawn from one sample of a study of blood T cell repertoires in COVID-19. The assay was immunoSEQ multiplex PCR, and TCRdb's table has in-frame clones only and misses some. Of under 200,000 clones detected, about 80% appear once; the ten largest clones hold approximately 2.6%. The sequenced material came from peripheral blood. These receptors came from a human donor with acute or convalescent COVID-19. The donor label of this sample is uncertain. Both conserved end residues are part of each CDR3. D genes are given only for firm matches. A clone size is listed for some rows: how often the clone was seen (once, few, many), or a class if it is expanded.

-,-,TRBJ1-1,TRBV29-1,11,CSAEEETEAFF,TGCAGCGCAGAGGAAGAGACTGAAGCTTTCTTT
TRBD1,-,TRBJ2-2,TRBV19,16,CASKTFGQGNTGELFF,TGTGCCAGTAAAACCTTCGGACAGGGGAACACCGGGGAGCTGTTTTTT
-,-,TRBJ2-1,TRBV6-5,13,CASRADTNNEQFF,TGTGCCAGCAGGGCCGACACCAACAATGAGCAGTTCTTC
-,-,TRBJ1-1,TRBV19,12,CASSETGGPAFF,TGTGCCAGTAGCGAAACCGGGGGTCCGGCTTTCTTT
TRBD1,-,TRBJ1-5,TRBV7-9,16,CASSLVPGTGGQPQHF,TGTGCCAGCAGCTTAGTCCCCGGGACAGGGGGTCAGCCCCAGCATTTT
-,-,TRBJ2-1,TRBV2,14,CASPHAERNNEQFF,TGTGCCAGCCCCCACGCCGAGCGAAACAATGAGCAGTTCTTC
-,few,TRBJ1-2,TRBV28,13,CASLRTANYGYTF,TGTGCCAGCCTCCGGACAGCCAACTATGGCTACACCTTC
-,once,TRBJ1-4,TRBV21-1,13,CASSRPREEKLFF,TGTGCCAGCAGCAGACCGAGGGAGGAAAAACTGTTTTTT
-,-,TRBJ2-3,TRBV7-3,14,CASSLTPYRDTQYF,TGTGCCAGCAGCTTAACGCCCTACCGGGATACGCAGTATTTT
TRBD1,-,TRBJ1-2,TRBV2,12,CASQGGSYGYTF,TGTGCCTCGCAGGGGGGAAGCTATGGCTACACCTTC
-,-,TRBJ1-5,TRBV6-1,14,CASSEGYRNQPQHF,TGTGCCAGCAGTGAAGGGTATCGGAATCAGCCCCAGCATTTT
-,-,TRBJ2-1,TRBV7-3,15,CASSSQGGGLNEQFF,TGTGCCAGCAGCTCCCAGGGCGGAGGGCTAAATGAGCAGTTCTTC
TRBD1,-,TRBJ1-2,TRBV28,13,CASSPTGGYGYTF,TGTGCCAGCAGTCCGACAGGGGGTTATGGCTACACCTTC
-,-,TRBJ2-3,TRBV11-3,17,CASSLTEGSGYTDTQYF,TGTGCCAGCAGCTTGACAGAAGGGTCTGGGTACACAGATACGCAGTATTTT
-,-,TRBJ1-5,TRBV28,17,CASNPGWRPGSNQPQHF,TGTGCCAGCAACCCCGGGTGGCGGCCCGGTAGCAATCAGCCCCAGCATTTT
TRBD1,-,TRBJ1-6,TRBV11-2,15,CASTLPGTGNSPLHF,TGTGCCAGCACCTTACCCGGGACAGGAAATTCACCCCTCCACTTT
TRBD2,-,TRBJ2-7,TRBV20-1,15,CSASGLAGTSYEQYF,TGCAGTGCTAGTGGGCTAGCGGGGACATCGTACGAGCAGTACTTC
TRBD2,-,TRBJ2-1,TRBV19,14,CASSIGLASDEQFF,TGTGCCAGTAGTATAGGACTAGCGTCTGATGAGCAGTTCTTC
-,-,TRBJ1-1,TRBV2,15,CASKQMVSMNTEAFF,TGTGCCAGCAAACAGATGGTTTCCATGAACACTGAAGCTTTCTTT
-,-,TRBJ1-6,TRBV5-4,16,CASSLEPQGLGSPLHF,TGTGCCAGCAGCTTGGAGCCCCAGGGATTAGGATCACCCCTCCACTTT
-,-,TRBJ2-7,TRBV2,15,CASSDKSSGTYEQYF,TGTGCCAGCAGTGATAAGAGCTCAGGGACCTACGAGCAGTACTTC
TRBD1,-,TRBJ1-4,TRBV5-5,15,CASTDRATTNEKLFF,TGTGCCAGCACAGACAGGGCCACAACTAATGAAAAACTGTTTTTT
-,-,TRBJ2-7,TRBV3-1/TRBV3-2,13,CASSQEFRYEQYF,TGTGCCAGCAGCCAAGAGTTCCGGTACGAGCAGTACTTC
TRBD2,-,TRBJ2-5,TRBV5-4,15,CASSPTSGSQETQYF,TGTGCCAGCAGCCCGACTAGCGGATCCCAAGAGACCCAGTACTTC
TRBD2,once,TRBJ2-1,TRBV7-3,15,CASSSGLAVNNEQFF,TGTGCCAGCAGCTCGGGACTAGCGGTAAACAATGAGCAGTTCTTC
-,-,TRBJ2-7,TRBV28,13,CASSTQGIHEQYF,TGTGCCAGCAGTACACAGGGTATCCACGAGCAGTACTTC
-,-,TRBJ1-6,TRBV6-5,14,CASSSGLGESPLHF,TGTGCCAGCAGTTCCGGACTCGGAGAGTCACCCCTCCACTTT
-,-,TRBJ2-5,TRBV12-3/TRBV12-4,13,CASSLGLGETQYF,TGTGCCAGCAGTTTAGGACTGGGAGAGACCCAGTACTTC
TRBD2,few,TRBJ2-7,TRBV5-1,13,CASSFSGGREQYF,TGCGCCAGCAGCTTTAGCGGGGGGCGCGAGCAGTACTTC
-,-,TRBJ2-7,TRBV28,14,CASSLGRRSYEQYF,TGTGCCAGCAGTTTGGGCCGACGCTCCTACGAGCAGTACTTC
-,-,TRBJ2-1,TRBV6-4,15,CASSDSPTAYNEQFF,TGTGCCAGCAGTGACTCTCCAACAGCCTACAATGAGCAGTTCTTC